The 26 T cell receptor beta chains below all came from one sample that was sequenced in a study of T cells after yellow fever vaccination. One entry per CDR3 protein results from TCRdb running MiXCR on the 5' RACE reads. The data contain a few hundred thousand distinct CDR3 sequences, roughly 4% of them singletons. Source: PBMCs, taken 15 days after the yellow fever booster vaccination. These receptors came from a man between 18 and 29 years old who received the YFV17D yellow fever vaccine.

This clonotype was recorded at least ten times. The chain joins TRBV5-1 to TRBJ2-5; D call uncertain. CDR1 and CDR2 from the germline V gene are SGHRS and YFSETQ. The CDR3 has 15 residues. The V gene lost 0 bases and the J gene lost 4 bases, with 13 bases spanning the gap. The chain's CDR3 is CASSLEPGPAETQYF. The CDR3, as DNA: TGCGCCAGCAGCTTGGAGCCGGGTCCTGCAGAGACCCAGTACTTC. Looking up the rest from reference TRBV5-1 and TRBJ2-5 gives the full variable domain: KAGVTQTPRYLIKTRGQQVTLSCSPISGHRSVSWYQQTPGQGLQFLFEYFSETQRNKGNFPGRFSGRQFSNSRSEMNVSTLELGDSALYLCASSLEPGPAETQYFGPGTRLLVL.

This clonotype was detected only a few times. The J gene is TRBJ2-7, the V gene TRBV5-4; 11 bases are a match to TRBD1. In germline, CDR1 is SGHNT, CDR2 YYREEE (reference sequence). The CDR3 contains 14 residues. J was trimmed by 6 bases and V by 3 bases; bases with no gene match: 5. Written as DNA, the CDR3 is TGTGCCAGCAGCTACGGGACAGGGGGACGCGAGCAGTACGTC. Protein sequence: CASSYGTGGREQYV.

CDR3 nucleotide sequence: TGTGCCAGCAGCTTACACGGGGCAACAGCTAATGAAAAACTGTTTTTT. Protein sequence: CASSLHGATANEKLFF. The genes are TRBV5-4 and TRBJ1-4; D might be TRBD1 (5 bases). The V end lost 2 bases, the J end lost 3 bases, and 14 bases lay between the germline ends. In germline, CDR1 is SGHNT, CDR2 YYREEE (reference sequence). The CDR3 covers 16 residues.

This clonotype has at least ten counts. The chain combines TRBV7-2 with TRBJ2-1, with D maybe TRBD2 (6 bases). The germline V and J ends were trimmed by 5 bases and 6 bases, with 11 bases remaining between them. CDR3 length: 13 amino acids. Germline V gene data show CDR1 as SGHTA and CDR2 as FQGNSA. CDR3 region: CASSPTRFNEQFF. The CDR3 coding sequence is TGTGCCAGCAGCCCGACTAGGTTCAATGAGCAGTTCTTC.

The rearrangement joins TRBV20-1 to TRBJ1-4, with 7 bases identical to TRBD1. Germline CDR1 and CDR2: DFQATT and SNEGSKA (reference sequence). The V gene end was trimmed by 6 bases and the J gene end by 0 bases; junction bases not matched to a gene: 4. The CDR3 loop spans 14 amino acids. CDR3 amino acids: CSAGDRATNEKLFF. The DNA of the CDR3 is TGCAGTGCGGGGGACAGAGCAACTAATGAAAAACTGTTTTTT.

This clonotype appeared many times. The V and J genes are TRBV27 and TRBJ1-5; no firm D call. Trimming shortened V by 6 bases and J by 2 bases, and 11 bases separated the two germline ends. The V gene's germline CDR1 is MNHEY and CDR2 SMNVEV (reference sequence). This CDR3 is built from 14 residues. CDR3 residues: CASSPGLGNQPQHF. The DNA for the CDR3 is TGTGCCAGCAGCCCCGGACTGGGCAATCAGCCCCAGCATTTT.

The V call is TRBV29-1, the J call TRBJ2-6; D uncertain. V gave up 4 bases and J gave up 1 base, with 11 bases separating them. This CDR3 comprises 15 residues. Per the germline V gene, CDR1 is SQVTM and CDR2 is ANQGSEA. In nucleotides, the CDR3 is TGCAGCGTTGTCAATGCTGGTTCTGGGGCCAACGTCCTGACTTTC. It specifies CSVVNAGSGANVLTF. The complete variable domain, with remaining parts taken from reference TRBV29-1 and TRBJ2-6, reads SAVISQKPSRDICQRGTSLTIQCQVDSQVTMMFWYRQQPGQSLTLIATANQGSEATYESGFVIDKFPISRPNLTFSTLTVSNMSPEDSSIYLCSVVNAGSGANVLTFGAGSRLTVL.

Many counts were recorded for this clonotype. The chain is built from TRBV19 and TRBJ2-7, with D perhaps matching TRBD1 (6 bases). In germline, CDR1 is LNHDA, CDR2 SQIVND (reference sequence). V lost 6 bases and J lost 0, with 15 bases in between. CDR3 length equals 15 residues. The DNA for the CDR3 is TGTGCCAGTAGCGCCGGGACACTCAGCTCCTACGAGCAGTACTTC. This codes for CASSAGTLSSYEQYF.

This clonotype came up many times. This chain joins TRBV28 and TRBJ2-3; D possibly uses TRBD1 or TRBD2 (6 bases each). This CDR3 is built from 18 residues. The V gene lost 3 bases and the J gene lost 1 base, with 20 bases spanning the gap. Germline V lookup: CDR1 MDHEN, CDR2 SYDVKM. The CDR3 nucleotides are TGTGCCAGCAGTTTGGGTTTTCCTGAGGGGGGACGCACAGATACGCAGTATTTT. This translates into CASSLGFPEGGRTDTQYF.

This clonotype was counted many times. V usage is TRBV5-6 and J usage is TRBJ2-5; D is unclear. V was cut by 3 bases and J by 2 bases, with 11 bases left in between. CDR1 SGHDT and CDR2 YYEEEE come from the germline V gene. This CDR3 spans 14 amino acids. CDR3 amino acids: CASSSKATQETQYF. DNA for the CDR3: TGTGCCAGCAGCTCAAAAGCTACTCAAGAGACCCAGTACTTC.

This clonotype was found many times. Here the CDR3 DNA reads TGCGCCAGCAGCCAAGAAAGTAATATTAGGGATGAGCAGTTCTTC. Translating gives CASSQESNIRDEQFF. This chain joins TRBV4-3 and TRBJ2-1; no firm D call. Germline assignment: CDR1 LGHNA and CDR2 YSLEER. The V gene lost 0 bases and the J gene lost 8 bases, with 14 bases spanning the gap. The CDR3 loop spans 15 amino acids.

This clonotype was seen many times. The chain combines TRBV11-2 with TRBJ2-7; the D gene is possibly TRBD2 (5 bases). The germline gives CDR1 SGHAT, CDR2 FQNNGV. The CDR3 runs 14 residues. Trimming removed 8 bases at V and 4 bases at J, with 18 bases between. CDR3 DNA: TGTGCCAGCCAGAAAACGGACTCTAAATACGAGCAGTACTTC. Residues: CASQKTDSKYEQYF. Full variable domain (missing parts from reference TRBV11-2 and TRBJ2-7): EAGVAQSPRYKIIEKRQSVAFWCNPISGHATLYWYQQILGQGPKLLIQFQNNGVVDDSQLPKDRFSAERLKGVDSTLKIQPAKLEDSAVYLCASQKTDSKYEQYFGPGTRLTVT.

This clonotype was detected ten times or more. This chain joins TRBV5-1 and TRBJ2-2; 10 positions match TRBD1. After removal of 7 bases from V and 3 bases from J, the junction contained 9 bases not matched to a gene. This CDR3 region has 16 residues. Germline CDR1 reads SGHRS; CDR2 reads YFSETQ. The chain's CDR3 is CASHPGQGGDTGELFF. CDR3 sequence (DNA): TGCGCCAGCCATCCAGGACAGGGGGGCGACACCGGGGAGCTGTTTTTT.

This clonotype was counted many times. The chain carries TRBV6-5 and TRBJ2-7, with TRBD1 matching over 7 bases. Germline V CDR1 and CDR2: MNHEY, SVGAGI. V gave up 4 bases and J gave up 0 bases; unmatched junction bases: 3. This CDR3 contains 14 residues. The CDR3 bases are TGTGCCAGCAGTTCGACAGGGAGCTCCTACGAGCAGTACGTC. Protein sequence: CASSSTGSSYEQYV.

There are many counts of this clonotype. V and J are TRBV5-5 and TRBJ2-3, with 8 bases aligning to TRBD2. V lost 1 base to trimming and J lost 0 bases; unmatched junction nucleotides: 7. The CDR3 consists of 17 residues. CDR1 and CDR2 (germline): SGHKS, YYEKEE (reference sequence). This CDR3 reads CASSLQAGAVSTDTQYF. The CDR3 DNA sequence: TGTGCCAGCAGCTTGCAAGCGGGGGCTGTGAGCACAGATACGCAGTATTTT.

The sample holds many counts of this clonotype. The chain joins TRBV4-2 to TRBJ2-7, with a possible D match to TRBD1 (5 bases). In germline, CDR1 is LGHNA, CDR2 YNFKEQ. V lost 1 base, J lost 7 bases, and 17 bases lay in between. This CDR3 comprises 15 residues. In DNA, the CDR3 is TGTGCCAGCAGCCAAGTTGAACGACAGTCCAGGGAGCAGTACTTC. It encodes CASSQVERQSREQYF.

In this sample, this clonotype turned up many times. J is TRBJ2-7 and V is TRBV20-1; D is unclear. CDR1 and CDR2 (germline): DFQATT, SNEGSKA (reference sequence). This CDR3 contains 14 residues. V dropped 0 bases and J dropped 6 bases, with 15 bases sitting between them. In DNA, the CDR3 is TGCAGTGCTAGAGAAATAGGGCGGCCTGGCGAGCAGTACGTC. Translated: CSAREIGRPGEQYV.

This clonotype was seen repeatedly, ten times or more. The chain carries TRBV20-1 and TRBJ1-5; no definite D call. Germline assignment: CDR1 DFQATT and CDR2 SNEGSKA (reference sequence). The CDR3 length is 14 residues. The ends were cut back, 3 bases at V and 0 bases at J, with 9 bases in the middle. Here the CDR3 reads CSASQRSSNQPQHF. The CDR3, as DNA: TGCAGTGCTAGTCAACGGTCTAGCAATCAGCCCCAGCATTTT.

This clonotype was recorded many times. V gene TRBV7-2 combines with J gene TRBJ1-5, with D maybe TRBD1 (5 bases). V shed 5 bases and J shed 3 bases, with 11 bases lying between them. Germline V gene lookup returns CDR1 SGHTA and CDR2 FQGNSA. The CDR3 runs to 14 residues. The DNA of the CDR3 is TGTGCCAGCAGCCCCGGGACGGTCAATCAGCCCCAGCATTTT. Its protein is CASSPGTVNQPQHF.

This clonotype was recorded many times. This chain joins TRBV2 and TRBJ2-5; D is perhaps TRBD1 (6 bases). V shed 8 bases and J shed 1 base, with 8 bases lying between them. From germline, CDR1 is SNHLY and CDR2 FYNNEI. This CDR3 contains 12 residues. The CDR3 reads CASHRVQETQYF. The CDR3 DNA reads as TGTGCCAGCCACAGGGTCCAAGAGACCCAGTACTTC. Together with reference TRBV2 and TRBJ2-5, the CDR3 gives the full variable domain: EPEVTQTPSHQVTQMGQEVILRCVPISNHLYFYWYRQILGQKVEFLVSFYNNEISEKSEIFDDQFSVERPDGSNFTLKIRSTKLEDSAMYFCASHRVQETQYFGPGTRLLVL.

In this sample, this clonotype turned up many times. This chain uses TRBV29-1 with TRBJ1-3; D not resolved. Trimming removed 4 bases from V and 2 bases from J, with 6 bases in between. The CDR3 is 12 residues long. CDR1 and CDR2 (germline): SQVTM, ANQGSEA. The chain's CDR3 is CSVAGAGNTIYF. The CDR3 coding sequence is TGCAGCGTTGCCGGGGCTGGAAACACCATATATTTT.

This clonotype was observed many times. The V and J genes are TRBV20-1 and TRBJ2-7; D may correspond to TRBD1 or TRBD2 (6 bases each). Germline-derived CDR1 and CDR2 are DFQATT and SNEGSKA (reference sequence). The germline V and J ends were trimmed by 4 bases and 8 bases, with 24 bases remaining between them. The CDR3 covers 15 residues. CDR3: CSATGGGGGPQKQYF. The CDR3 DNA is TGCAGTGCTACCGGAGGGGGTGGGGGCCCCCAAAAGCAGTACTTC.

This clonotype was counted at least ten times. The rearrangement links TRBV18 to TRBJ2-4; unclear D gene. V gave up 3 bases and J gave up 1 base, with 10 bases separating them. Germline CDR1 is KGHSH and CDR2 is LQKENI. This CDR3 is built from 15 residues. The CDR3 sequence is CASSPAGRAKNIQYF. DNA for the CDR3: TGTGCCAGCTCACCGGCTGGAAGGGCCAAAAACATTCAGTACTTC.

This clonotype was recorded many times. This chain connects TRBV14 to TRBJ2-1, with 9 bases matching TRBD2. With 3 bases clipped from V and 2 bases from J, the junction kept 2 bases outside the gene matches. Germline V gene data show CDR1 as SGHDN and CDR2 as FVKESK. The CDR3 has 15 residues. The CDR3 sequence: CASSQTSGAYNEQFF. The CDR3 region has the DNA TGTGCCAGCAGCCAGACTAGCGGAGCCTACAATGAGCAGTTCTTC.

The table lists this clonotype with many counts. The rearrangement links TRBV5-1 to TRBJ2-7; D may be TRBD1 or TRBD2 (5 bases each). Germline CDR1 SGHRS, CDR2 YFSETQ. The V and J ends lost 0 bases and 3 bases respectively, with 10 bases between them. The CDR3 length is 14 residues. The CDR3 DNA is TGCGCCAGCAGCTTGGTCGGGGCGAACTACGAGCAGTACTTC. Protein product: CASSLVGANYEQYF.

This clonotype was picked up many times. The chain carries TRBV27 and TRBJ2-5; D is possibly TRBD1 (7 bases). V was clipped by 4 bases and J by 5 bases, with 17 bases between them. Germline V gives CDR1 MNHEY, CDR2 SMNVEV (reference sequence). This CDR3 is built from 15 residues. The CDR3 is CASSSPSRGEETQYF. As DNA, the CDR3 is TGTGCCAGCAGTTCCCCCTCCAGGGGGGAGGAGACCCAGTACTTC.